This entry is about one TCR beta chain. Its cognate antigen is unknown. These data come from a study of shared clonotypes between healthy human individuals. In germline, CDR1 is MGHRA, CDR2 YSYEKL. The V and J ends lost 0 bases and 8 bases, in that order; junction bases with no gene match: 16. This CDR3 has 18 amino acids. Running of the assay took place at deep level. The method was immunoSEQ multiplex PCR; TCRdb's version includes in-frame clones alone and lacks a portion of them. The repertoire holds fewer than 350,000 clones, with around 87% as singletons. Findings and caveats of the study: On the whole, naive subsets had larger estimated richness than memory subsets had.

Input material: memory CD8+ T cells sorted from blood. The sample's subset: CD45RO+ cells pooled with CCR7-negative TemRA cells. The V and J genes are TRBV4-1 and TRBJ2-1; 7 bases align to TRBD2. The TCR was taken from a man aged 18 to 35 in good health. The DNA of the CDR3 is TGCGCCAGCAGCCAAGATCCGGTAGAAGCGGGAAGTTGGGATGAGCAGTTCTTC. Amino acids: CASSQDPVEAGSWDEQFF.